The source of this T cell receptor (beta chain) is a study of T cells expressing NK-cell markers. From the 5' RACE reads, TCRdb lists one entry per CDR3 protein and no DNA. The sample holds 300,000 to 450,000 distinct CDR3 sequences. The CDR3 has 15 amino acids. Germline V gene lookup returns CDR1 SGHTA and CDR2 FQGNSA. The sample taken for sequencing was blood T cells: a sorted CD56 or NKG2C T cell subset, CD4+ or CD8+ T cells, or bulk PBMC T cells (not recorded which). The chain employs TRBV7-2 and TRBJ2-5; absent DNA, TCRdb's TRBD2 call cannot be checked. The origin of this receptor is a man aged 18 to 69 in good health. CDR3 in amino acids: CASSLVASGEETQYF. Drawing the rest from reference TRBV7-2 and TRBJ2-5, the complete variable domain is GAGVSQSPSNKVTEKGKDVELRCDPISGHTALYWYRQSLGQGLEFLIYFQGNSAPDKSGLPSDRFSAERTGGSVSTLTIQRTQQEDSAVYLCASSLVASGEETQYFGPGTRLLVL.